This entry describes one T cell receptor beta chain. A single base is all that separates this from a far larger clone, so a read error is likely. Germline V gene sequence: CDR1 SEHNR, CDR2 FQNEAQ (reference sequence). This CDR3 region has 14 residues. Trimming cost V 5 bases and J 1 base, with 11 bases left between them. Every subset had its genomic DNA shared out evenly among several immunoSEQ plates. The assay was immunoSEQ multiplex PCR, and TCRdb's table has in-frame clones only and misses some. The sample carries about 490,000 clones, 81% recorded once. The sample comes from a study of shared clonotypes between healthy human individuals.

This sequence joins TRBV7-9 and TRBJ2-5; maybe TRBD1 (5 bases). The receptor was isolated from a middle-aged woman in good health. Some clones in this sample may be carry-over from other donors' samples. Specimen: PBMCs. CDR3 nucleotide sequence: TGTGCCAGCAGCCTAGGACATATCCAAGAGACCCAGTACTTC. Protein product: CASSLGHIQETQYF.